One and the same sample provided the 22 T cell receptor beta chains below, sequenced in a study of post-analysis software for immune sequencing data. Study-level findings and limits: Comparison of patients with controls showed five TRBV segments more frequent in patients, TRBV5-6, TRBV5-1 and TRBV20-1 among them.

Their target antigens are unknown. Each TCR beta cDNA library carried unique molecular identifiers. TCRdb re-called the PCR reads with MiXCR, one entry per CDR3 protein. The sample holds almost 700,000 distinct CDR3 sequences; roughly three fifths are singletons and the top ten take 11%. Material: blood. The receptors originated from a girl aged 2 to 9 with multiple sclerosis.

This chain uses TRBV7-2 with TRBJ2-5; 10 bases are shared with TRBD1. The tail of the sequence fits TRBJ2-7 better, so the J call may be wrong. There are 17 residues in the CDR3. Germline CDR1 SGHTA, CDR2 FQGNSA. In DNA, the CDR3 is TGTGCCAGCAGCTGGGCGACAGGGGGCGCTGCGGGCTACGAGCAGTACTTC. It encodes CASSWATGGAAGYEQYF.

The chain recombines TRBV14 with TRBJ1-2, with D unresolved. V lost 0 bases and J 5 bases, leaving 7 bases between the germline ends. The CDR3 consists of 13 residues. Germline CDR1 SGHDN, CDR2 FVKESK. CDR3 sequence (DNA): TGTGCCAGCAGCCAAGAGACGGTGTATGGCTACACCTTC. Translated: CASSQETVYGYTF.

The chain is built from TRBV6-1 and TRBJ1-1, with TRBD1 identical over 8 bases. This CDR3 contains 16 residues. J was trimmed by 4 bases and V by 6 bases; bases with no gene match: 13. The germline gives CDR1 MNHNS, CDR2 SASEGT. CDR3 sequence: CASSLGAGGFSTEAFF. The CDR3 DNA sequence: TGTGCCAGCAGCCTCGGGGCAGGGGGCTTTAGCACTGAAGCTTTCTTT.

As to this clonotype: Likely a read error: the CDR3 ends without its conserved phenylalanine or tryptophan. The chain carries TRBV11-2 and TRBJ1-1; D is ambiguous. The germline CDR1 and CDR2 sequences are SGHAT and FQNNGV. V was pared by 5 bases and J by 8 bases, with 15 bases between. CDR3 length: 13 residues. CDR3 nucleotides: TGTGCCAGCAGCCCCCCCAGGACGGTCGAAGCTTTCTGT. Protein sequence: CASSPPRTVEAFC.

This clonotype was counted between two and nine times. The chain recombines TRBV29-1 with TRBJ2-1; D not resolved. The germline CDR1 and CDR2 sequences are SQVTM and ANQGSEA. The CDR3 length is 16 residues. Trimming removed 4 bases at V and 0 bases at J, with 16 bases between. CDR3 amino acids: CSVGFRRGRSYNEQFF. CDR3 in DNA: TGCAGCGTTGGTTTCCGGCGCGGCCGCTCCTACAATGAGCAGTTCTTC.

The chain employs TRBV20-1 and TRBJ2-7; 9 bases are a match to TRBD2. Trimming cost V 3 bases and J 7 bases; bases outside gene matches: 10. This CDR3 is 14 amino acids long. Germline values: CDR1 DFQATT, CDR2 SNEGSKA (reference sequence). CDR3 DNA sequence: TGCAGTGCTAGTAGTAGCGGGAGTACTTCGGAGCAGTACTTC. This encodes CSASSSGSTSEQYF.

This chain joins TRBV7-8 and TRBJ2-1; TRBD1 might be the D (6 bases). Germline V lookup: CDR1 SGHVS, CDR2 FQNEAQ. The CDR3 is 14 residues long. V lost 5 bases and J 4 bases, leaving 12 bases between the germline ends. CDR3 nucleotides: TGTGCCAGCAGCGAAGCTACAGGGTACAATGAGCAGTTCTTC. The encoded protein is CASSEATGYNEQFF. Full variable domain (outside the CDR3, taken from reference TRBV7-8 and TRBJ2-1): GAGVSQSPRYKVAKRGQDVALRCDPISGHVSLFWYQQALGQGPEFLTYFQNEAQLDKSGLPSDRFFAERPEGSVSTLKIQRTQQEDSAVYLCASSEATGYNEQFFGPGTRLTVL.

The chain carries TRBV18 and TRBJ2-3, with D tentatively TRBD1 (6 bases). CDR1 and CDR2 (germline): KGHSH, LQKENI. V was shortened by 0 bases and J by 4 bases, with 8 bases between the two germline ends. This CDR3 is built from 14 residues. DNA of the CDR3: TGTGCCAGCTCACCACCGGGACAACCAGATACGCAGTATTTT. Encoded protein: CASSPPGQPDTQYF. The full variable domain, with the rest looked up from reference TRBV18 and TRBJ2-3, is NAGVMQNPRHLVRRRGQEARLRCSPMKGHSHVYWYRQLPEEGLKFMVYLQKENIIDESGMPKERFSAEFPKEGPSILRIQQVVRGDSAAYFCASSPPGQPDTQYFGPGTRLTVL.

V and J are TRBV20-1 and TRBJ2-5, with D tentatively TRBD1 or TRBD2 (5 bases each). The CDR3 covers 16 residues. CDR1 and CDR2 (germline): DFQATT, SNEGSKA (reference sequence). Trimming removed 4 bases at V and 0 bases at J, with 18 bases between. The CDR3 nucleotides read TGCAGTGCTAAAGGTTTACGGGGCGGAGACCAAGAGACCCAGTACTTC. Translated: CSAKGLRGGDQETQYF.

The V gene is TRBV4-1, the J gene TRBJ2-4; D is possibly TRBD2 (7 bases). Germline V gives CDR1 MGHRA, CDR2 YSYEKL. The CDR3 spans 17 residues. Trimming took off 4 bases at V and 9 bases at J, with 25 bases between the two ends. The CDR3 loop is CASSLREGRGVDGIQYF. CDR3 bases: TGCGCCAGCAGCCTTAGGGAGGGCAGGGGAGTTGATGGCATTCAGTACTTC.

This clonotype showed up just once. The chain uses TRBV11-2 and TRBJ2-3, with D possibly TRBD2 on 6 matching bases. Deletions cut 3 bases from V and 1 base from J, with 11 bases between. CDR1 SGHAT and CDR2 FQNNGV come from the germline V gene. This CDR3 is built from 15 residues. DNA for the CDR3: TGTGCCAGCAGCTTCGGGGGTTCGCGCACAGATACGCAGTATTTT. Residues: CASSFGGSRTDTQYF.

This clonotype was observed a few times. The chain employs TRBV6-6 and TRBJ2-1, with 10 bases lining up with TRBD1. After removal of 2 bases from V and 4 bases from J, the junction contained 2 bases not matched to a gene. Looked up from germline, CDR1 is MNHNY and CDR2 is SVGAGI (reference sequence). This CDR3 has 15 residues. CDR3 amino acids: CASSYGQGGYNEQFF. The CDR3 nucleotides read TGTGCCAGCAGTTACGGACAGGGGGGATACAATGAGCAGTTCTTC.

The chain links TRBV15 to TRBJ1-5; D is undetermined. This CDR3 has 18 residues. From germline, CDR1 is LNHNV and CDR2 YYDKDF (reference sequence). Trimming took 0 bases from V and 0 from J, leaving 15 bases between them. The CDR3 sequence is CATSRDIRSGYSNQPQHF. The CDR3 nucleotides read TGTGCCACCAGCAGAGATATTAGATCGGGGTATAGCAATCAGCCCCAGCATTTT.

This clonotype was found a few times. The chain has TRBV5-1 and TRBJ2-3; a possible D gene is TRBD1 (6 bases). The CDR3 has 15 amino acids. Germline V gene data show CDR1 as SGHRS and CDR2 as YFSETQ. V was cut by 4 bases and J by 0 bases, with 12 bases left in between. The chain's CDR3 is CASSLGTPSTDTQYF. The CDR3 DNA sequence: TGCGCCAGCAGCCTTGGGACACCGAGCACAGATACGCAGTATTTT.

This clonotype appeared a few times. The V gene is TRBV12-3 or TRBV12-4, the J gene TRBJ2-3; unclear D gene. The V gene lost 1 base and the J gene lost 2 bases, with 10 bases spanning the gap. The CDR3 runs 15 residues. For the CDR3, the DNA is TGTGCCAGCAGTTTAGTCGCAGAGGTCACAGATACGCAGTATTTT. As protein: CASSLVAEVTDTQYF.

This clonotype was recorded a few times. The rearrangement links TRBV29-1 to TRBJ2-5; 7 nucleotides agree with TRBD2. Germline V gene lookup returns CDR1 SQVTM and CDR2 ANQGSEA. The junction had 11 bases not matched to a gene; V was cut back by 4 bases and J by 3 bases. This CDR3 spans 15 amino acids. The CDR3 reads CSVAPARGVEETQYF. The DNA of the CDR3 is TGCAGCGTTGCCCCCGCCCGGGGGGTGGAAGAGACCCAGTACTTC. Full variable domain (remainder filled in from reference TRBV29-1 and TRBJ2-5): SAVISQKPSRDICQRGTSLTIQCQVDSQVTMMFWYRQQPGQSLTLIATANQGSEATYESGFVIDKFPISRPNLTFSTLTVSNMSPEDSSIYLCSVAPARGVEETQYFGPGTRLLVL.

V usage is TRBV6-5 and J usage is TRBJ2-1, with TRBD1 matching over 10 bases. Per the germline V gene, CDR1 is MNHEY and CDR2 is SVGAGI. The CDR3 covers 14 residues. This CDR3 is CASLRDRGHNEQFF. For the CDR3, the DNA is TGTGCAAGTCTTAGGGACAGGGGACACAATGAGCAGTTCTTC.

This clonotype was seen only once. The rearrangement uses TRBV7-2 and TRBJ2-1, with TRBD2 identical over 14 bases. This CDR3 is built from 16 residues. Germline V CDR1 and CDR2: SGHTA, FQGNSA. The V gene end was trimmed by 5 bases and the J gene end by 9 bases; junction bases not matched to a gene: 9. CDR3 DNA: TGTGCCAGCAGCGCCAGACTAGCGGGAGGGTTAGGTGAGCAGTTCTTC. Its protein is CASSARLAGGLGEQFF.

This sequence joins TRBV10-3 and TRBJ2-7, with 8 nucleotides matching TRBD1. CDR1 and CDR2 (germline): ENHRY, SYGVKD. This CDR3 is built from 17 residues. Germline trimming cut 8 bases from V and 2 bases from J; bases unmatched to any gene: 17. The CDR3 DNA sequence: TGTGCCATCTCCCCGAGGACAGGGAGTAGAGGGGCCTACGAGCAGTACTTC. Translating it yields CAISPRTGSRGAYEQYF.

This clonotype was observed a few times. The genes are TRBV4-1 and TRBJ2-7; weak D call: TRBD1 (5 bases). This CDR3 region has 14 residues. Germline V CDR1 and CDR2: MGHRA, YSYEKL. Trimming removed 0 bases from V and 7 bases from J, with 13 bases in between. CDR3 sequence: CASSQESQGGEQYF. CDR3 DNA sequence: TGCGCCAGCAGCCAAGAATCCCAGGGTGGAGAGCAGTACTTC.

This sequence joins TRBV12-3 or TRBV12-4 and TRBJ2-1, with D tentatively TRBD2 (5 bases). The ends were cut back, 6 bases at V and 6 bases at J, with 15 bases in the middle. The length of the CDR3 is 14 residues. As DNA, the CDR3 is TGTGCCAGCAGGGCCGGGATGGGCCCCAATGAGCAGTTCTTC. Residues: CASRAGMGPNEQFF.

V gene TRBV29-1 combines with J gene TRBJ1-2; 8 bases line up with TRBD1. This CDR3 has 18 amino acids. The germline CDR1 and CDR2 sequences are SQVTM and ANQGSEA. After removal of 4 bases from V and 3 bases from J, the junction contained 19 bases not matched to a gene. CDR3 loop: CSVGRLDRGPSPHYGYTF. CDR3 in DNA: TGCAGCGTTGGCCGCCTTGACAGGGGCCCTAGTCCCCACTATGGCTACACCTTC.